This is a list of T cell receptor beta chains from one sample in a study of T cells in narcolepsy. Profiling relied on immunoSEQ multiplex PCR, and the TCRdb table lists in-frame clones only, not all of them. The repertoire holds around 25,000 clones, with approximately 80% as singletons. Sequenced material: CD45RA- memory CD4+ T cells from PBMCs. Receptor source: a human donor with narcolepsy. The CDR3 runs from the conserved cysteine through the conserved F or W. The order of the fields is D gene, J gene, V gene, clone size, CDR3 DNA, CDR3 protein. A D gene is named only where the DNA matches it firmly. Clone size is stated in some rows and not others, as once, few, many or a class when expanded.

. TRBJ1-5 TRBV6-5 . TGTGCCAGCAGTTCGGACAATCAGCCCCAGCATTTT CASSSDNQPQHF
. TRBJ2-4 TRBV6-1 . TGTGCCAGCAGTGAGGTGATAGCCAAAAACATTCAGTACTTC CASSEVIAKNIQYF
. TRBJ2-5 TRBV19 few TGTGCCAGTAGTATCGGGCTAGCAGAAGAGACCCAGTACTTC CASSIGLAEETQYF
. TRBJ1-5 TRBV25-1 . TGTGCCAGCAGTGATCAGGGGTTTCAGCCCCAGCATTTT CASSDQGFQPQHF
TRBD2 TRBJ2-1 TRBV28 once TGTGCCAAGACGGGGGGGCGAAGCTCCTACAATGAGCAGTTCTTC CAKTGGRSSYNEQFF
. TRBJ2-1 TRBV7-2 . TGTGCCAGCAGCCCAGCCGGCCTTAGGAATGGCAATGAGCAGTTCTTC CASSPAGLRNGNEQFF
TRBD2 TRBJ2-7 TRBV5-6 . TGTGCCAGCAGCGAACCGGGACTAGGTACCTACGAGCAGTACTTC CASSEPGLGTYEQYF
TRBD1 TRBJ2-3 TRBV19 . TGTGCCAGTAGGCAGGGGGAGACGCAGTATTTT CASRQGETQYF
. TRBJ1-4 TRBV5-1 . TGCGCCAGCAGCTCACAGGGACCAAATGAAAAACTGTTTTTT CASSSQGPNEKLFF
. TRBJ2-1 TRBV18 . TGTGCCAGCTCACCCCTGATTAAACAAAATGAGCAGTTCTTC CASSPLIKQNEQFF
. TRBJ2-5 TRBV5-6 . TGTGCCAGCAGCCTGACTCCCGGGTCTTCGGAGACCCAGTACTTC CASSLTPGSSETQYF
. TRBJ2-1 TRBV10-2 . TGCGCCAGCGATCGGGGGCGGAATGAGCAGTTCTTC CASDRGRNEQFF
TRBD1 TRBJ2-7 TRBV11-3 . TGTGCCAGCACATACCTCCCGGGACAGGGCTACGAGCAGTACTTC CASTYLPGQGYEQYF
TRBD1 TRBJ1-6 TRBV6-1 . TGTGCCAGCAGTGAACAGGGGGCTGGTAATTCACCCCTCCACTTT CASSEQGAGNSPLHF
. TRBJ2-3 TRBV7-2 . TGTGCCAGCAGCGACGCGAGGGATACGCAGTATTTT CASSDARDTQYF